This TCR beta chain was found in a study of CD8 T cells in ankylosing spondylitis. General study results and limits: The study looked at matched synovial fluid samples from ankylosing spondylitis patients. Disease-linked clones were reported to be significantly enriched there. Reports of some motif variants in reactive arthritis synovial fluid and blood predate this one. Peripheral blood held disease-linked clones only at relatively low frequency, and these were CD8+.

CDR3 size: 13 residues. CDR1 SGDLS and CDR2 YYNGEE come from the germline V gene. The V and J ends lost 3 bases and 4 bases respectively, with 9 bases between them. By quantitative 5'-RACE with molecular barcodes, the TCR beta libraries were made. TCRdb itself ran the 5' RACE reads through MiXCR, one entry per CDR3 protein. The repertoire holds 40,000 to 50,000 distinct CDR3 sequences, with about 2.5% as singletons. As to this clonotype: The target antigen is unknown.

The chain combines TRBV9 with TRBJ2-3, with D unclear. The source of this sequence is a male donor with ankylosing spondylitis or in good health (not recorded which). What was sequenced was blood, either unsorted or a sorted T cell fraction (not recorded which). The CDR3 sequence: CASSEGGADTQYF. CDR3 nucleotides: TGTGCCAGCAGCGAGGGTGGGGCAGATACGCAGTATTTT.